Listed below are T cell receptor beta chains from one sample, sequenced in a study of blood T cell repertoires in COVID-19. Sequencing used immunoSEQ multiplex PCR; TCRdb keeps in-frame clones, though not all of them. This table holds fewer than 200,000 clones, roughly 87% found once. The source material was peripheral blood. The receptors derive from a man between 18 and 35 years old who had recovered from COVID-19. Each CDR3 is given with its conserved first and last residue. D genes are given only for firm matches. Size values are once, few and many counts, or a class for expanded clones, and some rows have none.

J gene	clone size	V gene	D gene	CDR3 DNA	CDR3 protein
TRBJ2-4	.	TRBV11-2	TRBD1	TGTGCCAGCAGCCCAGGACAGGGCGTCGTCCAGTACTTC	CASSPGQGVVQYF
TRBJ2-7	.	TRBV7-2	.	TGTGCCAGCAGCCCCGCTGCGGACATTGCCTACGAGCAGTACTTC	CASSPAADIAYEQYF
TRBJ2-1	.	TRBV19	TRBD2	TGTGCCAGTCGATTAGCGGGAGCCAACAATGAGCAGTTCTTC	CASRLAGANNEQFF
TRBJ2-1	once	TRBV25-1	TRBD2	TGTGCCAGCAGTGGGTTCGGGACTAGCGGGAGAGGTGAGCAGTTCTTC	CASSGFGTSGRGEQFF
TRBJ1-1	.	TRBV18	TRBD1	TGTGCCAGCTCATCACAGGGGGCGACCACTGAAGCTTTCTTT	CASSSQGATTEAFF
TRBJ2-7	.	TRBV14	.	TGTGCCAGCAGCCAGACAGTAACTAATCCCTACGAGCAGTACTTC	CASSQTVTNPYEQYF
TRBJ2-6	.	TRBV6-5	.	TGTGCCAGCAGTAGGTCAGGGGTGGGGGCCAACGTCCTGACTTTC	CASSRSGVGANVLTF
TRBJ2-7	.	TRBV27	.	TGTGCCAGCAGTTTATTCCAGGGGGGAAACGAGCAGTACTTC	CASSLFQGGNEQYF
TRBJ1-2	few	TRBV6-2/TRBV6-3	.	TGTGCCAGCAGTTCTCGGATTCAGGGCGACGGCTACACCTTC	CASSSRIQGDGYTF
TRBJ2-3	.	TRBV28	TRBD2	TGTGCCAGCAACCAAAGCGGGAGTGGCACAGATACGCAGTATTTT	CASNQSGSGTDTQYF
TRBJ2-2	.	TRBV10-3	TRBD2	TGTGCCATCACCTCTCTGGCTAGCGGGAGTTCCGGGGAGCTGTTTTTT	CAITSLASGSSGELFF
TRBJ2-7	.	TRBV7-9	TRBD1	TGTGCCAGCAGCCCCCGGGGACAGGGGGGCTACGAGCAGTACTTC	CASSPRGQGGYEQYF
TRBJ2-1	few	TRBV6-2/TRBV6-3	.	TGTGCCAGCAGTTTTGACTTCCCGGCGGTTGAGCAGTTCTTC	CASSFDFPAVEQFF
TRBJ2-3	.	TRBV4-3	TRBD2	TGCGCCAGCAGCCAAGATCTTGCTAGCGGAGATACGCAGTATTTT	CASSQDLASGDTQYF
TRBJ2-1	.	TRBV27	TRBD2	TGTGCCAGCGCCGAGACTAGCTACTGGAACAATGAGCAGTTCTTC	CASAETSYWNNEQFF
TRBJ1-3	.	TRBV7-9	.	TGTGCCAGCAGCTTGTTCCAGGGAGGAAACACCATATATTTT	CASSLFQGGNTIYF
TRBJ1-2	.	TRBV5-1	TRBD1	TGCGCCAGCAGCTTGGGGGGACAGCTATCTAACTATGGCTACACCTTC	CASSLGGQLSNYGYTF
TRBJ2-1	.	TRBV19	.	TGTGCCAGTAGTAAAAACTACGGTGAGCAGTTCTTC	CASSKNYGEQFF
TRBJ2-1	.	TRBV7-8	.	TGTGCCAGCAGCTTACAATTAGCCAATGAGCAGTTCTTC	CASSLQLANEQFF
TRBJ1-2	.	TRBV13	.	TGTGCCAGCAGCATATATAACAGTAACTATGGCTACACCTTC	CASSIYNSNYGYTF
TRBJ1-2	.	TRBV2	.	TGTGCCAGCAGTCAGACAGGAAATGGCTACACCTTC	CASSQTGNGYTF
TRBJ1-1	.	TRBV7-2	TRBD1	TGTGCCAGCAGCTTAGAAGGGGGCATCACTGAAGCTTTCTTT	CASSLEGGITEAFF
TRBJ2-7	.	TRBV9	TRBD2	TGTGCCAGCAGCGTAGAGGCGGGAGTGTCCTACGAGCAGTACTTC	CASSVEAGVSYEQYF
TRBJ1-4	.	TRBV5-1	TRBD1	TGCGCCAGCAGCGTAGGAGGGACAGGGGGGAATGAAAAACTGTTTTTT	CASSVGGTGGNEKLFF
TRBJ2-2	.	TRBV19	.	TGTGCCAGTAGTATAGCCGGCAGGCTATCCGGGGAGCTGTTTTTT	CASSIAGRLSGELFF
TRBJ2-3	.	TRBV12-3/TRBV12-4	.	TGTGCCAGCAGTTTCGCGCACGCAGATACGCAGTATTTT	CASSFAHADTQYF
TRBJ2-1	.	TRBV5-1	.	TGCGCCAGCAGATCGGACAGCTTAGTTGGTGAGCAGTTCTTC	CASRSDSLVGEQFF
TRBJ2-1	.	TRBV19	TRBD2	TGTGCCAGTAGTCCAGGACTAGCGGGTGTCCTTATGGATGAGCAGTTCTTC	CASSPGLAGVLMDEQFF
TRBJ1-6	.	TRBV9	.	TGTGCCAGCAGCGTAAGACAGGATAATTCACCCCTCCACTTT	CASSVRQDNSPLHF
TRBJ2-7	.	TRBV9	TRBD2	TGTGCCAGCAGCGTAGAAGCGGGAGCCCACTACGAGCAGTACTTC	CASSVEAGAHYEQYF
TRBJ2-7	.	TRBV18	TRBD2	TGTGCCAGCTCACCACCCCAAGGGAGGGCAAGCGAGCAGTACTTC	CASSPPQGRASEQYF